This T cell receptor (beta chain) appears in the sequencing data of a study of shared clonotypes between healthy human individuals. As for the study in general: The composition of the donors was a couple of women and a few men aged 18 to 49.

Worth noting for this clone: The same CDR3 can be traced to other DNA sequences in this sample.

The germline CDR1 and CDR2 sequences are MDHEN and SYDVKM. The CDR3 totals 12 residues. Between the trimmed V and J ends, which lost 1 base and 7 bases, there was a span of 5 bases. In the original analysis: For the immunoSEQ data, sequences were junction-only without quality scores, so filtering differed. The method was immunoSEQ multiplex PCR; TCRdb's version includes in-frame clones alone and lacks a portion of them. V, J and clone size derive from that table, while D and trimming were established from the DNA sequence. The data hold approximately 1,000,000 clones, with approximately 78% observed a single time.

The sequencing sample was made of memory CD4+ T cells from PBMCs. This sample's subset: CD45RA-negative fraction. The V call is TRBV28, the J call TRBJ1-5; no definite D call. This clonotype was sampled from a man younger than 35 in good health. Some clones in this sample may be carry-over from other donors' samples. CDR3: CASSLSVQPQHF. The CDR3 DNA reads TGTGCCAGCAGTTTATCGGTCCAGCCCCAGCATTTT.